This T cell receptor (beta chain) was sequenced in a study of CXCR3-negative and CXCR3-positive naive CD8 T cells. The germline CDR1 and CDR2 sequences are MGHRA and YSYEKL. The CDR3 is made up of 16 amino acids. The study, taken as a whole, reports: The study found more hydrophobic TRB CDR3s in CXCR3-positive naive cells than in CXCR3-negative naive cells.

Note on this clonotype: Antigen: not known.

cDNA libraries for TRB were generated by 5' RACE incorporating UMI labels. One entry per CDR3 protein, without DNA, is what TCRdb gives after re-calling the 5' RACE reads. This sample carries 150,000 to 180,000 distinct CDR3 sequences, with 0.45% to 0.6% going to the ten biggest clones. The sequence was obtained from a human donor in good health. Some clones in this sample may be carry-over from other donors' samples. Source material: naive CXCR3+ CD8+ T cells from blood. The subset is: CD45RO-CCR7+CD27+CD95- naive CD8+ T cells expressing CXCR3 (TNR3+). The chain uses TRBV4-1 and TRBJ2-1; TCRdb's assignment of TRBD2 cannot be checked, as there is no DNA. The CDR3: CASSQDLAGGPGEQFF.